The rows below give T cell receptor beta chains drawn from one sample of a study of OX40 agonist ivuxolimab in advanced cancers. Assay used: immunoSEQ multiplex PCR; TCRdb lists only in-frame clones, some missing. The table lists tens of thousands of clones, around 83% of them singletons, with roughly 1.1% in the top ten. Sequenced here: CD4+ or CD8+ T cells sorted from blood, sampled in a trial of the OX40 agonist ivuxolimab. All receptors derive from an adult with an advanced solid tumor such as melanoma, head and neck, liver or kidney cancer. Each CDR3 is given with its conserved first and last residue. The D gene is left open where the match is weak. Where a row states a size, it is once, few, many or the class of an expanded clone; other rows omit it.

D,J,size,V,CDR3,DNA
TRBD1,TRBJ2-7,-,TRBV5-1,CASSLEAGGNNNEQYF,TGCGCCAGCAGCTTGGAAGCAGGGGGCAATAATAACGAGCAGTACTTC
-,TRBJ1-6,-,TRBV18,CASSPPGERRVNSPLHF,TGTGCCAGCTCACCACCGGGGGAGAGACGAGTTAATTCACCCCTCCACTTT
-,TRBJ2-7,-,TRBV7-8,CASSLGPTAYEQYF,TGTGCCAGCAGCTTAGGGCCCACAGCGTACGAGCAGTACTTC
-,TRBJ1-1,-,TRBV2,CASSEQGQGNTEAFF,TGTGCCAGCAGTGAACAGGGGCAGGGGAACACTGAAGCTTTCTTT
-,TRBJ2-3,-,TRBV18,CASSPLRTASTDTQYF,TGTGCCAGCTCACCACTTCGGACGGCTAGCACAGATACGCAGTATTTT
-,TRBJ1-4,-,TRBV7-9,CASSLGGGYNEKLFF,TGTGCCAGCAGCTTGGGCGGGGGATATAATGAAAAACTGTTTTTT
TRBD1,TRBJ1-5,-,TRBV4-1,CASSHAQGGGQPQHF,TGCGCCAGCAGCCATGCACAGGGGGGAGGTCAGCCCCAGCATTTT
-,TRBJ1-1,-,TRBV30,CAWSFQLNTEAFF,TGTGCCTGGAGTTTTCAGCTGAACACTGAAGCTTTCTTT
-,TRBJ1-5,-,TRBV18,CASSPIGNQPQHF,TGTGCCAGCTCACCAATAGGCAATCAGCCCCAGCATTTT
-,TRBJ2-7,-,TRBV7-8,CASSLGTALPYEQYF,TGTGCCAGCAGCTTAGGGACAGCTCTACCCTACGAGCAGTACTTC
-,TRBJ1-2,once,TRBV5-5,CASNLTPQYGYTF,TGTGCCAGCAACTTGACACCCCAATATGGCTACACCTTC
-,TRBJ2-5,-,TRBV6-5,CASSYTLAETQYF,TGTGCCAGCAGTTATACCCTAGCCGAGACCCAGTACTTC
-,TRBJ1-2,-,TRBV2,CASRLGHVYGYTF,TGTGCCAGCAGACTCGGACACGTATATGGCTACACCTTC
TRBD2,TRBJ2-2,-,TRBV7-2,CASSLALGGGRTGELFF,TGTGCCAGCAGCTTAGCTCTCGGGGGGGGCCGCACCGGGGAGCTGTTTTTT
-,TRBJ2-1,once,TRBV4-2,CASSRQTRDPYYNEQFF,TGTGCCAGCAGCCGCCAAACGCGGGACCCTTACTACAATGAGCAGTTCTTC